Below, 17 T cell receptor beta chains from the same sample are listed, as sequenced in a study of early T cells in non-severe SARS-CoV-2 infection (dated by TCRdb to the early 2020s). Library prep was done by 5' RACE. The sequencer was a NextSeq 500. TCRdb trimmed public reads at Q25 via fastp, called clones via MiXCR and kept in-frame beta chains. Entries are consolidated by CDR3 protein sequence, retaining the most common genes and DNA. Counted in this sample were about 36,000 distinct CDR3 sequences; under 7% of them appeared once. More than 20% of the sample belongs to the ten largest clones. Sample: whole blood, taken at baseline. These receptor sequences come from an adult who was a healthcare worker with PCR-confirmed SARS-CoV-2 infection or an uninfected control (not recorded which).

This clonotype was seen a handful of times. DNA for the CDR3: TGTGCCAGCAGTCCTATGGCGGGCGGGGATACGCAGTATTTT. This encodes CASSPMAGGDTQYF. This rearrangement joins TRBV27 to TRBJ2-3; TRBD2 is a possible D gene (5 bases). The CDR3 totals 14 residues. Per germline, CDR1 MNHEY and CDR2 SMNVEV (reference sequence). Trimming left V 5 bases short and J 6 bases short, with 15 bases between.

This clonotype was observed at least ten times. The chain carries TRBV10-2 and TRBJ2-7; TRBD1 aligns across 8 bases. The length of the CDR3 is 14 residues. V gave up 6 bases and J gave up 3 bases; unmatched junction bases: 7. From germline, CDR1 is WSHSY and CDR2 SAAADI. CDR3 sequence (DNA): TGCGCCAGCAGGGCAGGGGGCCCCAACTACGAGCAGTACTTC. It translates to CASRAGGPNYEQYF.

This clonotype came up a few times. The chain is built from TRBV7-9 and TRBJ2-4; 10 bases are a match to TRBD1. The CDR3 spans 13 residues. Germline V CDR1 and CDR2: SEHNR, FQNEAQ (reference sequence). The trim removed 5 bases at V and 7 bases at J, leaving 2 bases unmatched. CDR3 in DNA: TGTGCCAGCAGCAAGGGACAGGGGAACATTCAGTACTTC. Its translation is CASSKGQGNIQYF.

This clonotype was seen more than once but under ten times. J is TRBJ1-1 and V is TRBV5-1; possible D gene TRBD1, 6 bases. The CDR3 has 16 amino acids. Germline V lookup: CDR1 SGHRS, CDR2 YFSETQ. V was cut by 0 bases and J by 1 base, with 13 bases left in between. The CDR3 region is CASSLVRGRENTEAFF. In DNA, the CDR3 is TGCGCCAGCAGCTTGGTCCGGGGGCGGGAGAACACTGAAGCTTTCTTT.

There are many counts of this clonotype. The rearrangement joins TRBV4-1 to TRBJ1-2; the D gene is possibly TRBD1 (5 bases). The V gene lost 0 bases and the J gene lost 8 bases, with 13 bases spanning the gap. Germline assignment: CDR1 MGHRA and CDR2 YSYEKL. The CDR3 is 14 amino acids. CDR3 DNA sequence: TGCGCCAGCAGCCAAGATAGGGCAGGGCCAGGCTACACCTTC. Amino acids: CASSQDRAGPGYTF.

Within the sample, this clonotype is medium-sized. This chain connects TRBV7-2 to TRBJ1-2; D possibly corresponds to TRBD1 (5 bases). V dropped 7 bases and J dropped 5 bases, with 8 bases sitting between them. The CDR3 covers 11 residues. The germline V gene encodes CDR1 SGHTA and CDR2 FQGNSA. The CDR3, as DNA: TGTGCCAGCAAAGACAGTTATGGCTACACCTTC. This encodes CASKDSYGYTF.

The chain joins TRBV27 to TRBJ2-7; D is perhaps TRBD1 (6 bases). The CDR3 sequence is 14 residues long. CDR1 and CDR2 (germline): MNHEY, SMNVEV (reference sequence). V lost 10 bases to trimming and J lost 3 bases, with 19 bases between them. DNA for the CDR3: TGTGCCACCGCCCTACAGGGAAAGGGCTACGAGCAGTACTTC. Protein: CATALQGKGYEQYF.

Ten or more counts support this clonotype. This sequence joins TRBV25-1 and TRBJ2-5, with 11 bases lining up with TRBD2. CDR1 is MGHDK and CDR2 is SYGVNS in the germline V gene. The ends lost 3 bases at V and 4 bases at J; junction bases unmatched: 7. The CDR3 extends over 16 amino acids. The CDR3 sequence is CASSDTSGSSGETQYF. The CDR3 bases are TGTGCCAGCAGTGATACTAGCGGGAGTTCAGGAGAGACCCAGTACTTC.

This clonotype was seen only a few times. This sequence joins TRBV20-1 and TRBJ2-3; possibly TRBD2 for D (6 bases). Germline CDR1 reads DFQATT; CDR2 reads SNEGSKA (reference sequence). The CDR3 spans 15 residues. V was trimmed by 3 bases and J by 5 bases, leaving 18 bases between them. The CDR3 protein is CSARPPGRLKDTQYF. CDR3 nucleotides: TGCAGTGCTAGGCCCCCGGGGAGGTTAAAAGATACGCAGTATTTT.

The genes are TRBV10-2 and TRBJ1-5; D is uncertain. Germline V gene data show CDR1 as WSHSY and CDR2 as SAAADI. The CDR3 contains 14 residues. Between the trimmed V and J ends, which lost 0 bases and 0 bases, there was a span of 3 bases. Here the CDR3 reads CASSESNSNQPQHF. For the CDR3, the DNA is TGCGCCAGCAGTGAGTCGAATAGCAATCAGCCCCAGCATTTT.

This clonotype has just a few counts. J is TRBJ1-5 and V is TRBV6-2 or TRBV6-3; D ambiguous. Trimming stripped 0 bases from V and 3 bases from J, with 9 bases between. The CDR3 runs 15 residues. In germline, CDR1 is MNHEY, CDR2 SVGEGT. The CDR3 spells CASSYSPQDNQPQHF. The CDR3 DNA reads as TGTGCCAGCAGTTACTCCCCGCAGGACAATCAGCCCCAGCATTTT.

This clonotype was detected a few times. The chain recombines TRBV18 with TRBJ2-2; D is uncertain. This CDR3 comprises 14 residues. The ends were cut back, 6 bases at V and 3 bases at J, with 11 bases in the middle. Per germline, CDR1 KGHSH and CDR2 LQKENI. The CDR3 reads CASSSRQDTGELFF. CDR3 bases: TGTGCCAGCTCTTCCCGTCAGGACACCGGGGAGCTGTTTTTT. The whole variable domain, filled in from reference TRBV18 and TRBJ2-2, reads NAGVMQNPRHLVRRRGQEARLRCSPMKGHSHVYWYRQLPEEGLKFMVYLQKENIIDESGMPKERFSAEFPKEGPSILRIQQVVRGDSAAYFCASSSRQDTGELFFGEGSRLTVL.

Ten or more counts support this clonotype. V is TRBV18 and J is TRBJ2-5; D tentatively fits TRBD1 or TRBD2 (5 bases each). V dropped 6 bases and J dropped 2 bases, with 22 bases sitting between them. This CDR3 is 17 amino acids long. Germline values: CDR1 KGHSH, CDR2 LQKENI. In DNA form, the CDR3 reads TGTGCCAGCTCGCCTACCGGGGCGCGCGTATTACAAGAGACCCAGTACTTC. Residues: CASSPTGARVLQETQYF.

The CDR3 sequence is CSARSSSAAYNEQFF. The CDR3 DNA reads TGCAGTGCTAGGTCTAGTTCCGCAGCCTACAATGAGCAGTTCTTC. The chain links TRBV20-1 to TRBJ2-1; D remains ambiguous. This CDR3 has 15 residues. Germline V gene data show CDR1 as DFQATT and CDR2 as SNEGSKA (reference sequence). V was clipped by 3 bases and J by 2 bases, with 14 bases between them.

The chain employs TRBV29-1 and TRBJ1-1; D is undetermined. V was clipped by 3 bases and J by 6 bases, with 11 bases between them. The CDR3 consists of 12 residues. Germline lookup yields CDR1 SQVTM and CDR2 ANQGSEA. CDR3 in amino acids: CSVDGGGAEAFF. The CDR3 DNA sequence: TGCAGCGTTGATGGCGGTGGGGCTGAAGCTTTCTTT.

Many counts were recorded for this clonotype. The chain joins TRBV6-1 to TRBJ2-7, with 8 bases lining up with TRBD2. The CDR3 covers 14 residues. V dropped 5 bases and J dropped 2; count of bases not matched to a gene: 5. The germline V gene has CDR1 MNHNS and CDR2 SASEGT. The CDR3 coding sequence is TGTGCCAGCAGTAGCGGGAGAGGAACCTACGAGCAGTACTTC. This translates into CASSSGRGTYEQYF.

This clonotype has just a few counts. The gene calls are TRBV24-1 and TRBJ2-1, with 14 bases identical to TRBD2. CDR1 is KGHDR and CDR2 is SFDVKD in the germline V gene. V lost 5 bases to trimming and J lost 8 bases; unmatched junction nucleotides: 7. The CDR3 is made up of 16 amino acids. Here the CDR3 DNA reads TGTGCCACCAGTGGCCCGGGACTAGCGGGAGAATATGAGCAGTTCTTC. Amino acids: CATSGPGLAGEYEQFF.